This T cell receptor (beta chain) was retrieved from a study of blood T cell repertoires in COVID-19. For the study at large: Samples taken during acute and convalescent COVID-19 were collected in the United States, Italy and Spain. PBMCs, B-cell-depleted T cells, or T cells provided the cDNA or gDNA that made up the material.

This CDR3 region has 18 residues. Germline trimming cut 4 bases from V and 0 bases from J; bases unmatched to any gene: 10. In germline, CDR1 is SGHTA, CDR2 FQGTGA. Followed over time, Seattle patients had been enrolled while infection was active. Per the original data handling: Reference gene primer amplification in the assay estimated nucleated cell counts. Repertoires were generated with immunoSEQ multiplex PCR, while TCRdb's copy carries only in-frame clones and drops some. V and J calls and clone size are those listed in that table; D and trimming were worked out from the DNA. The data show roughly 140,000 clones, approximately 85% seen once.

The clonotype was recovered from a woman aged 60-75 years with COVID-19, enrolled during active disease. Material for sequencing was peripheral blood. This rearrangement joins TRBV7-3 to TRBJ1-1; 11 bases match TRBD1. As DNA, the CDR3 is TGTGCCAGCAGCTACCTTGGACAGGGGGCGTTTATGAACACTGAAGCTTTCTTT. Residues: CASSYLGQGAFMNTEAFF. Combining the CDR3 with reference TRBV7-3 and TRBJ1-1 gives the whole variable domain GAGVSQTPSNKVTEKGKYVELRCDPISGHTALYWYRQSLGQGPEFLIYFQGTGAADDSGLPNDRFFAVRPEGSVSTLKIQRTERGDSAVYLCASSYLGQGAFMNTEAFFGQGTRLTVV.